The next 18 T cell receptor beta chains were all read from a single sample in a study of blood T cell repertoires in COVID-19. Assay used: immunoSEQ multiplex PCR; TCRdb lists only in-frame clones, some missing. The sample lists hundreds of thousands of clones; over 65% were seen once. Sequencing was performed on peripheral blood. The receptors were sampled from a woman aged 80 or over with acute or convalescent COVID-19.

This sequence joins TRBV18 and TRBJ1-1, with D uncertain. V dropped 3 bases and J dropped 0 bases, with 11 bases sitting between them. The germline CDR1 and CDR2 sequences are KGHSH and LQKENI. The CDR3 contains 15 residues. The CDR3 region has the DNA TGTGCCAGCTCACCGCTGGCCGTTGTGAACACTGAAGCTTTCTTT. Translating gives CASSPLAVVNTEAFF.

This chain's CDR3 is CSAVSSGPQYF. The CDR3 nucleotides read TGCAGTGCCGTTTCTAGTGGCCCGCAGTATTTT. This sequence joins TRBV20-1 and TRBJ2-3; unclear D gene. Germline V gene lookup returns CDR1 DFQATT and CDR2 SNEGSKA (reference sequence). V lost 6 bases and J 10 bases, leaving 14 bases between the germline ends. There are 11 residues in the CDR3.

This clone showed up just once. The chain employs TRBV11-3 and TRBJ2-7; 9 bases agree with TRBD1. J lost 3 bases, V lost 5 bases, and 11 bases had no gene match. Looked up from germline, CDR1 is SGHNT and CDR2 is YENEEA. This CDR3 contains 16 residues. The DNA of the CDR3 is TGTGCCAGCAGCCCAGCCGGGACAGGGACTTTCTACGAGCAGTACTTC. It yields the protein CASSPAGTGTFYEQYF.

The gene calls are TRBV10-3 and TRBJ2-2, with 7 bases matching TRBD1. CDR3 length: 17 amino acids. J gave up 0 bases and V 4 bases, and 8 bases lay outside the gene matches. CDR1 is ENHRY, CDR2 SYGVKD, per germline. CDR3 sequence: CAISGTLTGSNTGELFF. DNA of the CDR3: TGTGCCATCAGTGGCACGCTGACAGGGTCGAACACCGGGGAGCTGTTTTTT.

The chain links TRBV3-1 (or the pseudogene TRBV3-2) to TRBJ1-2, with D possibly TRBD1 on 6 matching bases. This CDR3 region has 15 residues. Germline loops: CDR1 LGHDT, CDR2 YNNKEL (reference sequence). The V gene lost 0 bases and the J gene lost 8 bases, with 16 bases spanning the gap. DNA of the CDR3: TGTGCCAGCAGCCAAGATACTACAGGGTCGGGCGGCTACACCTTC. This gives the protein CASSQDTTGSGGYTF.

This rearrangement joins TRBV6-6 to TRBJ1-2; D is undetermined. V dropped 0 bases and J dropped 2 bases, with 13 bases sitting between them. This CDR3 contains 16 residues. Germline-derived CDR1 and CDR2 are MNHNY and SVGAGI (reference sequence). CDR3 residues: CASSYSRYRANYGYTF. The CDR3 region has the DNA TGTGCCAGCAGTTACTCGAGGTATAGAGCAAACTATGGCTACACCTTC.

There are a few counts of this clone. The gene calls are TRBV30 and TRBJ2-7; 9 bases align to TRBD1. Trimming took 2 bases from V and 1 from J; bases not matched to a gene: 15. The CDR3 is 18 residues long. Germline CDR1 is GTSNPN and CDR2 is SVGIG (reference sequence). CDR3 sequence reads: CAWSIEPGQGPKSYEQYF. The CDR3 nucleotides read TGTGCCTGGAGTATCGAACCCGGACAGGGGCCGAAGTCCTACGAGCAGTACTTC.

The rearrangement uses TRBV15 and TRBJ2-7; 8 nucleotides line up with TRBD1. J lost 6 bases, V lost 0 bases, and 13 bases had no gene match. Germline V CDR1 and CDR2: LNHNV, YYDKDF (reference sequence). This CDR3 is 17 amino acids long. In DNA, the CDR3 is TGTGCCACCAGCAGAGATCCGCATATCCGACAGGGGACCGAGCAGTACTTC. Translated: CATSRDPHIRQGTEQYF. Together with reference TRBV15 and TRBJ2-7, the CDR3 gives the full variable domain: DAMVIQNPRYQVTQFGKPVTLSCSQTLNHNVMYWYQQKSSQAPKLLFHYYDKDFNNEADTPDNFQSRRPNTSFCFLDIRSPGLGDTAMYLCATSRDPHIRQGTEQYFGPGTRLTVT.

The chain recombines TRBV6-5 with TRBJ2-3, with D possibly being TRBD2 (5 bases). CDR3 length: 15 residues. CDR1 is MNHEY and CDR2 is SVGAGI in the germline V gene. Trimming took 6 bases from V and 0 from J, leaving 13 bases between them. The DNA for the CDR3 is TGTGCCAGCAGCCTTAGCGCAACTAGCACAGATACGCAGTATTTT. Amino acids: CASSLSATSTDTQYF.

The CDR3 loop is CASSSTSRGYWGGELFF. The CDR3 DNA sequence: TGTGCCAGCAGCTCGACCTCACGGGGGTACTGGGGCGGGGAGCTGTTTTTT. This chain connects TRBV3-1 (or the pseudogene TRBV3-2) to TRBJ2-2; tentatively, D is TRBD2 (6 bases). The CDR3 sequence is 17 residues long. The germline V gene has CDR1 LGHDT and CDR2 YNNKEL (reference sequence). V gave up 5 bases and J gave up 7 bases, with 23 bases separating them.

This rearrangement joins TRBV6-5 to TRBJ2-3; D gene uncertain. Trimming stripped 8 bases from V and 6 bases from J, with 12 bases between. The CDR3 loop spans 12 amino acids. The germline CDR1 and CDR2 sequences are MNHEY and SVGAGI. The chain's CDR3 is CASRHTSDTQYF. The CDR3 DNA reads TGTGCCAGCCGCCATACTTCTGATACGCAGTATTTT.

This chain links TRBV28 with TRBJ2-1; 10 nucleotides agree with TRBD2. J lost 10 bases, V lost 6 bases, and 9 bases had no gene match. Germline CDR1 and CDR2: MDHEN and SYDVKM. This CDR3 is built from 14 residues. The CDR3: CASRSSGSRVEQFF. The CDR3 coding sequence is TGTGCCAGCAGGTCTAGCGGGAGTAGGGTGGAGCAGTTCTTC.

This clone was counted a few times. Other DNA sequences in this specimen translate into the identical CDR3. The rearrangement uses TRBV3-1 (or the pseudogene TRBV3-2) and TRBJ1-4; D is uncertain. The V end lost 2 bases, the J end lost 7 bases, and 8 bases lay between the germline ends. The length of the CDR3 is 13 residues. Germline V gene lookup returns CDR1 LGHDT and CDR2 YNNKEL (reference sequence). Written as DNA, the CDR3 is TGTGCCAGCAGCCAACGGGGAGGTGAAAAACTGTTTTTT. Amino acids: CASSQRGGEKLFF.

The chain joins TRBV4-1 to TRBJ2-5; D perhaps matches TRBD2 (6 bases). V lost 1 base and J lost 5, with 14 bases in between. Germline V gives CDR1 MGHRA, CDR2 YSYEKL. This CDR3 has 15 residues. CDR3: CASSQGTGVQETQYF. The CDR3 DNA sequence: TGCGCCAGCAGCCAAGGAACGGGAGTTCAGGAGACCCAGTACTTC.

The rearrangement joins TRBV6-5 to TRBJ2-2; TRBD2 matches at 11 bases. Trimming removed 8 bases from V and 7 bases from J; junction bases left unmatched: 6. The germline V gene encodes CDR1 MNHEY and CDR2 SVGAGI. This CDR3 is built from 14 residues. The CDR3 DNA is TGTGCCAGCCTAGCGGGAGGCCTAGGCGGGGAGCTGTTTTTT. Its protein product is CASLAGGLGGELFF.

The chain employs TRBV5-1 and TRBJ2-7; D call uncertain. The CDR3 contains 14 residues. Per germline, CDR1 SGHRS and CDR2 YFSETQ. Trimming removed 1 base from V and 3 bases from J, with 11 bases in between. The CDR3 spells CASSLSKPGYEQYF. CDR3 nucleotides: TGCGCCAGCAGCTTGAGCAAACCAGGCTACGAGCAGTACTTC.

The chain uses TRBV7-9 and TRBJ2-1; 11 bases align to TRBD2. The germline gives CDR1 SEHNR, CDR2 FQNEAQ (reference sequence). After removal of 6 bases from V and 7 bases from J, the junction contained 11 bases not matched to a gene. CDR3 size: 16 residues. CDR3 region: CASSPTLRLAGNEQFF. The DNA for the CDR3 is TGTGCCAGCAGTCCTACCCTGAGACTAGCGGGAAATGAGCAGTTCTTC.

This chain uses TRBV5-1 with TRBJ1-5; perhaps TRBD1 as D (5 bases). This CDR3 comprises 13 residues. Germline V CDR1 and CDR2: SGHRS, YFSETQ. Deletions cut 0 bases from V and 5 bases from J, with 6 bases between. CDR3 nucleotide sequence: TGCGCCAGCAGCTTGGGGGGCGATCAGCCCCAGCATTTT. Its protein product is CASSLGGDQPQHF.